Sequencing of this T cell receptor (beta chain) was carried out in a study of Ad26.COV2.S vaccination and SARS-CoV-2 variants. Turning to the study itself: Recipients of Ad26.COV2.S got it intramuscularly, once or twice 56 days apart.

On this clone: No antigen is known for it.

V dropped 6 bases and J dropped 0 bases, with 5 bases sitting between them. From germline, CDR1 is MNHEY and CDR2 SVGAGI. The length of the CDR3 is 13 residues. Only in-frame clones appear in the TCRdb table, and some are missing; sequencing was by immunoSEQ multiplex PCR. This table has 300,000 to 400,000 clones, roughly 88% appearing once. This sample's treatment: some 20 received Ad26.COV2.S at low or high dose, single or two shots; roughly five received placebo; per-sample allocation not given. Each sample was drawn 63 days after the first injection (of vaccine or placebo). Study-wide results and caveats: Vaccine and placebo recipients had comparable breadth of non-spike TCRs.

The rearrangement joins TRBV6-5 to TRBJ1-4, with D unclear. The material was peripheral blood, obtained in a trial of Ad26.COV2.S vaccine versus placebo. This clonotype was obtained from a person between 18 and 60 years old who received the Ad26.COV2.S COVID-19 vaccine or a placebo. The CDR3 reads CASRFATNEKLFF. Written as DNA, the CDR3 is TGTGCCAGCAGATTTGCAACTAATGAAAAACTGTTTTTT.